This TCR beta chain was profiled in a study of T cell changes during pregnancy in multiple sclerosis. The germline V and J ends were trimmed by 8 bases and 7 bases, with 8 bases remaining between them. The CDR3 is 11 residues long. CDR1 is MNHEY and CDR2 is SMNVEV in the germline V gene (reference sequence). Sequencing used immunoSEQ multiplex PCR; TCRdb keeps in-frame clones, though not all of them. The table lists 90,000 to 120,000 clones, approximately 90% of them singletons. This rearrangement joins TRBV27 to TRBJ2-2, with a tentative D call TRBD2 (5 bases). The specimen comprised peripheral blood, sampled in the third trimester of pregnancy. This TCR came from a female donor in good health, enrolled as a control in a pregnancy study. The CDR3 is CASEGDGELFF. The CDR3, as DNA: TGTGCCAGCGAGGGAGACGGGGAGCTGTTTTTT.